The clone carrying this T cell receptor (beta chain) has just one count. Germline V lookup: CDR1 LNHDA, CDR2 SQIVND (reference sequence). Losses at the gene ends were 6 bases for V and 7 bases for J; bases not matched to a gene: 5. This CDR3 has 14 residues. In the authors' workflow: Estimated nucleated cell counts came from reference gene primer amplification. Assay used: immunoSEQ multiplex PCR; TCRdb lists only in-frame clones, some missing. Clonal size and the V and J genes are those of that table, whereas D and trimming came from the DNA. The table has hundreds of thousands of clones, approximately 91% seen once; the top ten hold 5.5% to 8%. These data come from a study of blood T cell repertoires in COVID-19. Whole-study context: The United States, Italy and Spain were the sources of the acute and convalescent COVID-19 samples. Sources were T cells, B-cell-depleted T cells, or PBMCs; the material itself was cDNA or gDNA.

This chain uses TRBV19 with TRBJ1-6; 8 bases match TRBD1. The TCR comes from a man aged 55 to 69 who had recovered from COVID-19. Input material: peripheral blood. This CDR3 reads CASSSQGANSPLHF. The CDR3 DNA reads as TGTGCCAGTAGCTCCCAGGGGGCAAATTCACCCCTCCACTTT.